The clone carrying this TCR beta chain showed up just a few times. Its antigen is not known. The data were taken from a study of blood T cells in healthy people across ages. Study-level points and caveats: Shifts in expanded clonotypes may have been confounded by donor CMV status, which was unknown. Whereas aged donors had fewer naive CD4+ cells, long-lived donors had more of them and higher diversity.

All donors came from Russia, were Caucasian and healthy, and spanned ages about 6 to 100. A minimum of 6 micrograms of total RNA was extracted per sample. In germline, CDR1 is DFQATT, CDR2 SNEGSKA (reference sequence). V lost 5 bases, J lost 5 bases, and 16 bases lay in between. The CDR3 is made up of 15 amino acids. Alongside a J-beta primer mix, a sample-barcoded 5' primer served in a second PCR lasting 7 to 11 cycles. TCRdb re-derived calls from the 5' RACE reads in MiXCR, one entry per CDR3 protein. The sample holds around 710,000 distinct CDR3 sequences, around 46% seen once. This sequence originates from a woman aged 60-75 years in good health. The chain links TRBV20-1 to TRBJ1-6, with D tentatively TRBD1 (6 bases). Sequencing input: blood. CDR3 loop: CSAEKQGADNSPLHF. Here the CDR3 DNA reads TGCAGTGCTGAAAAACAGGGTGCTGATAATTCACCCCTCCACTTT.